This section outlines one T cell receptor beta chain sequence together with its context. What it binds is unknown. The sample belongs to a study of CD8+ T cells in alopecia areata. Study-wide points: Persistence of many expanded lesional clones was seen in scalp and blood during tofacitinib.

The CDR3 length is 12 residues. Trimming stripped 5 bases from V and 4 bases from J, with 8 bases between. Germline CDR1 and CDR2: SGHAT and FQNNGV. Described treatment: oral pan-JAK inhibitor, 5-10 mg twice daily. It was from PBMCs that CD4+ and CD8+ T cells were sorted. TCR sequencing used cDNA made by reverse transcription of extracted RNA. Sequencing was performed with immunoSEQ multiplex PCR; in TCRdb, only in-frame clones are kept and a portion is missing. The sample has hundreds of thousands of clones; about three fifths are singletons. The source material was CD4+ T cells sorted from blood, sampled around week 53, from a patient treated with tofacitinib. The chain carries TRBV11-2 and TRBJ1-2; D gene ambiguous. The clonotype originates from a human donor with alopecia areata. CDR3 nucleotide sequence: TGTGCCAGCAGCGAGTGGGGCTATGGCTACACCTTC. Translation: CASSEWGYGYTF.